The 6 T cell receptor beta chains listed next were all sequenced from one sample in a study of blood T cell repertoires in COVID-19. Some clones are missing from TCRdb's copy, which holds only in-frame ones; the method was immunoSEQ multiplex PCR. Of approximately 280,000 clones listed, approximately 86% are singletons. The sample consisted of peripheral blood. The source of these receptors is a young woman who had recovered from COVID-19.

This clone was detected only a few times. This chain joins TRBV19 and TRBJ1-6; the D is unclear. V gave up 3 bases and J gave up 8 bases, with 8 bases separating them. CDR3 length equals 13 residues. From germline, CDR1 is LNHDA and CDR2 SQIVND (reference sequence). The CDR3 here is CASSILQDSPLHF. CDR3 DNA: TGTGCCAGTAGTATCCTCCAGGATTCACCCCTCCACTTT.

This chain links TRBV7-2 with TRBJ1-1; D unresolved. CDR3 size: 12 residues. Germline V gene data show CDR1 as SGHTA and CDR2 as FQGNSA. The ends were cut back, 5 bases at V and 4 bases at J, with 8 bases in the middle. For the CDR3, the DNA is TGTGCCAGCAGCCCGGTTACCACTGAAGCTTTCTTT. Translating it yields CASSPVTTEAFF.

CDR3 residues: CASSYARGNTEAFF. DNA of the CDR3: TGTGCCAGCAGCTACGCTCGCGGGAACACTGAAGCTTTCTTT. The V and J genes are TRBV7-2 and TRBJ1-1; no clear D gene. The CDR3 extends over 14 amino acids. V was clipped by 4 bases and J by 1 base, with 10 bases between them. CDR1 and CDR2 (germline): SGHTA, FQGNSA.

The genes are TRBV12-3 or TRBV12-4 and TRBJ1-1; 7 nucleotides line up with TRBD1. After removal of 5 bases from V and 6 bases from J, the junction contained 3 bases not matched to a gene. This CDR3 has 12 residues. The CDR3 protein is CASSLGTAEAFF. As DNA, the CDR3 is TGTGCCAGCAGTCTGGGGACAGCTGAAGCTTTCTTT.

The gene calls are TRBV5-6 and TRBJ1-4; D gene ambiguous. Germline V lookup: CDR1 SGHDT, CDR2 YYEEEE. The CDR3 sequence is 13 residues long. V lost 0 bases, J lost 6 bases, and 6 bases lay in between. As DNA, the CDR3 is TGTGCCAGCAGCTTGGACCGGGATGAAAAACTGTTTTTT. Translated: CASSLDRDEKLFF.

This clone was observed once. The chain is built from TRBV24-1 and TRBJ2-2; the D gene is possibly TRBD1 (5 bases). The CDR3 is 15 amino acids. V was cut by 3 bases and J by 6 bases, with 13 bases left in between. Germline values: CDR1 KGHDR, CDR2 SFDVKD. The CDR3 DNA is TGTGCCACCAGTGATCTGCCCCAGGGCGCCGGGGAGCTGTTTTTT. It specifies CATSDLPQGAGELFF.